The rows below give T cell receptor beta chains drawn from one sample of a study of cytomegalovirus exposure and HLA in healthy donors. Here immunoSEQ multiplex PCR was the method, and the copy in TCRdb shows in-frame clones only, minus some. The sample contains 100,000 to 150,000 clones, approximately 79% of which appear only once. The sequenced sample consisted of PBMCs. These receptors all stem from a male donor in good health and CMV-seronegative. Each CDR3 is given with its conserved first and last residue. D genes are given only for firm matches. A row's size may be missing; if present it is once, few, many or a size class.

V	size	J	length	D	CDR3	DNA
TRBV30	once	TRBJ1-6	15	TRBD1	CAWSMPDRDLSPLHF	TGTGCCTGGAGTATGCCGGACAGGGACCTCTCACCCCTCCACTTT
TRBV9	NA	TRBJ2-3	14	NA	CASGTSGATDTQYF	TGTGCCAGCGGAACATCAGGGGCGACAGATACGCAGTATTTT
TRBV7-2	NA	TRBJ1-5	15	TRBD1	CASSMGQVQDQPQHF	TGTGCCAGCAGCATGGGACAGGTTCAAGATCAGCCCCAGCATTTT
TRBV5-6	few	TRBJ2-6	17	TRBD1	CASRGGTGFSGANVLTF	TGTGCCAGCAGGGGCGGGACAGGCTTCTCTGGGGCCAACGTCCTGACTTTC
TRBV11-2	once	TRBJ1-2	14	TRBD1	CASATTGGGYGYTF	TGTGCCAGCGCCACGACAGGGGGAGGCTATGGCTACACCTTC
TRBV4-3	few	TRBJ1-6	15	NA	CASSSNPMDSSPLHF	TGCGCCAGCAGCTCCAACCCAATGGACAGTTCACCCCTCCACTTT
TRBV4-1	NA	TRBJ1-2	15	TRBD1	CASSQPGQVLKGYTF	TGCGCCAGCAGCCAACCCGGACAGGTCCTGAAAGGCTACACCTTC
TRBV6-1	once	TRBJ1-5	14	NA	CASSESGGNQPQHF	TGTGCCAGCAGTGAATCGGGAGGCAATCAGCCCCAGCATTTT
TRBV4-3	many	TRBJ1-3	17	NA	CASSQDPTESSGNSIYF	TGCGCCAGCAGCCAAGATCCTACAGAAAGCTCTGGAAACTCCATATATTTT
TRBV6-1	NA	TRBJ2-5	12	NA	CASSLSQETQYF	TGTGCCAGCAGCCTTAGCCAAGAGACCCAGTACTTC
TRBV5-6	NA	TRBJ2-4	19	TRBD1	CASSLPRDRGPSGKNIQYF	TGTGCCAGCAGCTTGCCCCGGGACAGGGGACCATCGGGCAAAAACATTCAGTACTTC
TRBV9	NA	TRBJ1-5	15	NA	CASSVGQGSNQPQHF	TGTGCCAGCAGCGTAGGCCAGGGTAGCAATCAGCCCCAGCATTTT
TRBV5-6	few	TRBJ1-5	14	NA	CASSLTGIKQPQHF	TGTGCCAGCAGCTTGACAGGGATAAAACAGCCCCAGCATTTT
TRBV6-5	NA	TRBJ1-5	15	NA	CASSRDFYSNQPQHF	TGTGCCAGCAGTCGGGACTTTTATAGCAATCAGCCCCAGCATTTT
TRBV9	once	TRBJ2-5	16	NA	CASSVALGQEGETQYF	TGTGCCAGCAGCGTAGCTCTCGGACAGGAGGGGGAGACCCAGTACTTC
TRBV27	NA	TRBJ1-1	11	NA	CASSYGQKAFF	TGTGCCAGCAGCTATGGACAAAAGGCTTTCTTT
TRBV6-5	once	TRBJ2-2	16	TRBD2	CASSYSSGMNTGELFF	TGTGCCAGCAGTTACTCTAGCGGGATGAACACCGGGGAGCTGTTTTTT
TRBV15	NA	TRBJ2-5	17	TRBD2	CATSFGLAGGRDETQYF	TGTGCCACCAGCTTCGGACTAGCGGGGGGTCGCGACGAGACCCAGTACTTC
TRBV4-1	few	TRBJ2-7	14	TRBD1	CASSPGDSFYEQYF	TGCGCCAGCAGCCCTGGGGACAGTTTCTACGAGCAGTACTTC
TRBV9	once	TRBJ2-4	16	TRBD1	CASSVRGQGANNIQYF	TGTGCCAGCAGCGTACGCGGACAGGGGGCGAATAACATTCAGTACTTC
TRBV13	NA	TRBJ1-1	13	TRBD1	CASSGDRAVEAFF	TGTGCCAGCAGCGGAGACAGGGCCGTTGAAGCTTTCTTT
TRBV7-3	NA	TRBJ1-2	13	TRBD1	CASSRGQDYGYTF	TGTGCCAGCAGCAGAGGACAGGACTATGGCTACACCTTC
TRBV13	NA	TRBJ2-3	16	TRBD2	CASSLGFGGATDTQYF	TGTGCCAGCAGCTTAGGGTTCGGGGGGGCCACAGATACGCAGTATTTT
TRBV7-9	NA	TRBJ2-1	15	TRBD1	CASSVRGQDYNEQFF	TGTGCCAGCAGCGTAAGGGGACAGGACTACAATGAGCAGTTCTTC
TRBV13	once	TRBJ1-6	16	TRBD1	CASSSRQGTNNSPLHF	TGTGCCAGCAGCTCCAGACAGGGGACAAATAATTCACCCCTCCACTTT
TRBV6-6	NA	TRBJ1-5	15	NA	CASSYPTQGLGPQHF	TGTGCCAGCAGTTACCCCACCCAGGGGCTAGGGCCCCAGCATTTT
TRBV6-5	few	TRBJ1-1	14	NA	CASSYGHANTEAFF	TGTGCCAGCAGTTACGGACACGCGAACACTGAAGCTTTCTTT
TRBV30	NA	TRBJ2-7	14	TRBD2	CAWSSGGTYYEQYF	TGTGCCTGGAGTTCGGGGGGGACCTACTACGAGCAGTACTTC
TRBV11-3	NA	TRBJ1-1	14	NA	CASSLDLNRVSAFF	TGTGCCAGCAGCTTAGACTTAAACAGGGTCTCGGCTTTCTTT
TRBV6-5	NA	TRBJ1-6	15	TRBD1	CASSPSGTGNSPLHF	TGTGCCAGCAGTCCCTCCGGGACAGGGAATTCACCCCTCCACTTT
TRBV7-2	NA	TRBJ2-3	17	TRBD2	CASSSPLAERSFDTQYF	TGTGCCAGCAGCTCCCCTCTAGCGGAGCGAAGTTTTGATACGCAGTATTTT
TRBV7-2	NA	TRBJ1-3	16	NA	CASSPQMARIGNTIYF	TGTGCCAGCAGCCCCCAGATGGCCAGGATCGGAAACACCATATATTTT
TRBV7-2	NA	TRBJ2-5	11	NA	CASSLQETQYF	TGTGCCAGCAGCCTGCAAGAGACCCAGTACTTC
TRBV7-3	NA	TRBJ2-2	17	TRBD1	CASSLPKGQGNTGELFF	TGTGCCAGCAGCTTACCCAAGGGACAGGGGAACACCGGGGAGCTGTTTTTT
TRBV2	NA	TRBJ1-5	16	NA	CASSASMADSNQPQHF	TGTGCCAGCAGTGCGTCTATGGCGGATAGCAATCAGCCCCAGCATTTT
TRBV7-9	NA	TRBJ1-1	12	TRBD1	CASSSGTAEAFF	TGTGCCAGCAGTTCAGGGACAGCTGAAGCTTTCTTT
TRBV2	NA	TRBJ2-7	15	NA	CASSGRGGPSYEQYF	TGTGCCAGCAGTGGGCGCGGGGGCCCGTCCTACGAGCAGTACTTC